The 28 T cell receptor beta chains given below trace back to one sample, sequenced in a study of T cells in Graves' hyperthyroidism and ophthalmopathy (dated by TCRdb to the late 2010s). Receptor amplification or capture employed multiplex PCR. TCRdb records Illumina HiSeq 2000 as the sequencer. TCR beta CDR3 regions were amplified from RNA transcripts. The first round of RT-PCR for the TCR CDR3 was performed with the HTBI primer set and the Qiagen OneStep RT-PCR kit. TCRdb's own reprocessing of the public reads used fastp at Q25 and MiXCR and kept productive beta chains. All rows with the same CDR3 protein become a single entry with the most common DNA and genes. The sample table lists fewer than 250,000 distinct CDR3 sequences, approximately 25% of them with a count of one. The top ten clonotypes cover around 32% of the sample. Input material: blood. Receptors were obtained from a woman aged 40 to 50 with Graves' ophthalmopathy.

This clonotype came up many times. This chain uses TRBV12-3 or TRBV12-4 with TRBJ2-7; 10 bases fit TRBD2. The V and J ends lost 6 bases and 3 bases, in that order; junction bases with no gene match: 8. The CDR3 is made up of 15 amino acids. CDR3 coding DNA: TGTGCCAGCAGCGAAACGGGACTAGCGTTCTACGAGCAGTACTTC. Translation gives CASSETGLAFYEQYF.

This clonotype was seen many times. The chain joins TRBV27 to TRBJ2-5; D is perhaps TRBD2 (5 bases). This CDR3 is built from 14 residues. Germline V CDR1 and CDR2: MNHEY, SMNVEV (reference sequence). V was shortened by 5 bases and J by 5 bases, with 15 bases between the two germline ends. The CDR3 is CASSNPGVAETQYF. The CDR3 DNA is TGTGCCAGCAGTAACCCCGGGGTGGCGGAGACCCAGTACTTC.

This clonotype was seen at least ten times. The chain carries TRBV6-5 and TRBJ1-1, with unresolved D. CDR1 MNHEY and CDR2 SVGAGI come from the germline V gene. V was trimmed by 10 bases and J by 0 bases, leaving 6 bases between them. This CDR3 comprises 11 residues. CDR3: CATLMNTEAFF. The CDR3, as DNA: TGTGCCACCCTCATGAACACTGAAGCTTTCTTT.

This clonotype was detected many times. V and J are TRBV28 and TRBJ1-1; 9 bases map to TRBD1. Per germline, CDR1 MDHEN and CDR2 SYDVKM. J lost 3 bases, V lost 3 bases, and 5 bases had no gene match. This CDR3 comprises 15 residues. The CDR3 DNA reads TGTGCCAGCAGTTTGGGGGACAGGGTGTACACTGAAGCTTTCTTT. It codes for CASSLGDRVYTEAFF.

In this sample, this clonotype turned up many times. The chain recombines TRBV28 with TRBJ2-7; TRBD1 might be the D (6 bases). CDR3 size: 16 residues. CDR1 and CDR2 from the germline V gene are MDHEN and SYDVKM. The germline V and J ends were trimmed by 10 bases and 0 bases, with 22 bases remaining between them. The CDR3 region has the DNA TGTGCCACTTACACTACCCGGGCAGGGGCCTCCTACGAGCAGTACTTC. It is translated as CATYTTRAGASYEQYF.

Ten or more counts support this clonotype. The genes are TRBV27 and TRBJ2-7, with unresolved D. The CDR3 extends over 15 amino acids. Germline assignment: CDR1 MNHEY and CDR2 SMNVEV (reference sequence). Trimming removed 1 base from V and 5 bases from J, with 15 bases in between. The CDR3 DNA reads as TGTGCCAGCAGTTTATTCGGAGCCCCAGCTGACGAGCAGTACTTC. Translation gives CASSLFGAPADEQYF.

This clonotype was detected many times. This chain joins TRBV19 and TRBJ1-5; D might be TRBD1 (5 bases). CDR3 size: 13 residues. Between the trimmed V and J ends, which lost 0 bases and 9 bases, there was a span of 9 bases. CDR1 and CDR2 (germline): LNHDA, SQIVND (reference sequence). CDR3 in DNA: TGTGCCAGTAGTATAGATCGGGACCGGCCCCAGCATTTT. Translation gives CASSIDRDRPQHF.

The rearrangement links TRBV20-1 to TRBJ1-6; D is perhaps TRBD1 (5 bases). The CDR3 spans 16 residues. The germline gives CDR1 DFQATT, CDR2 SNEGSKA (reference sequence). Trimming left V 3 bases short and J 12 bases short, with 24 bases between. CDR3 loop: CSARGLGRRSTLPLHF. The CDR3 DNA follows: TGCAGTGCTAGGGGTCTGGGACGCCGGTCGACCTTACCCCTCCACTTT.

This clonotype was detected only a few times. A much larger clone differs by one base, so this may be a read error. The gene calls are TRBV27 and TRBJ2-2, with a weak D call TRBD2 (6 bases). CDR3 length equals 14 residues. Germline CDR1 and CDR2: MNHEY and SMNVEV (reference sequence). V was shortened by 7 bases and J by 4 bases, with 13 bases between the two germline ends. CDR3 DNA: TGTGCCAGCACAATAGCGGCGATCACCGGGGAGCTGTTTTTT. Translation gives CASTIAAITGELFF.

This clonotype appeared many times. The genes are TRBV19 and TRBJ1-5; D is uncertain. Germline CDR1 is LNHDA and CDR2 is SQIVND (reference sequence). V was clipped by 6 bases and J by 2 bases, with 11 bases between them. The CDR3 has 14 amino acids. CDR3 coding DNA: TGTGCCAGTAGCCCAGGTTGGGGCAATCAGCCCCAGCATTTT. It yields the protein CASSPGWGNQPQHF.

This clonotype showed up many times. This CDR3 is missing its conserved last phenylalanine or tryptophan, likely due to a read error. V is TRBV29-1 and J is TRBJ2-2; D remains unclear. Trimming took off 7 bases at V and 4 bases at J, with 22 bases between the two ends. The CDR3 length is 16 residues. Germline values: CDR1 SQVTM, CDR2 ANQGSEA. The CDR3 DNA sequence: TGCAGCGCCCGGACCATAGCTGGAGAGAGCACCGGGGAGCTGTTTCTT. Its protein is CSARTIAGESTGELFL.

This clonotype was seen a handful of times. The CDR3 coding sequence is TGTGCCAGCAGCCCTTATCTAGGTCCAGATACGCAGTATTTT. Translation gives CASSPYLGPDTQYF. The rearrangement joins TRBV5-8 to TRBJ2-3; no firm D call. CDR1 is SGHTS, CDR2 YDEGEE, per germline. With 4 bases removed from V and 4 bases from J, the gap between germline ends came to 13 bases. This CDR3 contains 14 residues.

The chain couples TRBV6-5 to TRBJ1-1; maybe TRBD1 (6 bases). CDR1 is MNHEY and CDR2 is SVGAGI in the germline V gene. The CDR3 runs 16 residues. V lost 3 bases to trimming and J lost 4 bases, with 18 bases between them. The CDR3 DNA sequence: TGTGCCAGCAGTTATTCCATTTCGGGGGCGCGCACTGAAGCTTTCTTT. As protein: CASSYSISGARTEAFF.

The chain employs TRBV5-1 and TRBJ2-5; no clear D. Trimming cost V 0 bases and J 4 bases, with 13 bases left between them. Per germline, CDR1 SGHRS and CDR2 YFSETQ. The CDR3 has 15 amino acids. The CDR3 DNA reads TGCGCCAGCAGCTTGGCGCCTGGGATTGGAGAGACCCAGTACTTC. As protein: CASSLAPGIGETQYF.

This clonotype was found many times. The gene calls are TRBV28 and TRBJ2-7; D may be TRBD2 (5 bases). The CDR3 contains 14 residues. Germline assignment: CDR1 MDHEN and CDR2 SYDVKM. V was shortened by 5 bases and J by 5 bases, with 16 bases between the two germline ends. The CDR3: CASSHTARGNEQYF. CDR3 in DNA: TGTGCCAGCAGTCATACAGCCAGAGGGAACGAGCAGTACTTC. Using reference TRBV28 and TRBJ2-7 for the parts outside the CDR3, the full variable domain is DVKVTQSSRYLVKRTGEKVFLECVQDMDHENMFWYRQDPGLGLRLIYFSYDVKMKEKGDIPEGYSVSREKKERFSLILESASTNQTSMYLCASSHTARGNEQYFGPGTRLTVT.

This clonotype was seen many times. This chain uses TRBV20-1 with TRBJ1-2; no clear D. Germline V gene lookup returns CDR1 DFQATT and CDR2 SNEGSKA (reference sequence). The CDR3 sequence is 13 residues long. Deletions cut 0 bases from V and 2 bases from J, with 7 bases between. For the CDR3, the DNA is TGCAGTGCTAGAGATAACGAGAACTATGGCTACACCTTC. Amino acids: CSARDNENYGYTF.

This clonotype has ten or more counts. The chain couples TRBV10-1 to TRBJ2-4; 7 bases line up with TRBD1. V was clipped by 8 bases and J by 0 bases; unmatched bases: 10. The CDR3 sequence is 16 residues long. In germline, CDR1 is WNHNN, CDR2 SYGVQD (reference sequence). CDR3: CASRRQGRLAKNIQYF. CDR3 DNA: TGCGCCAGCCGAAGACAGGGCCGGTTAGCCAAAAACATTCAGTACTTC.

V and J are TRBV28 and TRBJ1-5, with D perhaps matching TRBD1 (5 bases). V shed 3 bases and J shed 3 bases, with 12 bases lying between them. From germline, CDR1 is MDHEN and CDR2 SYDVKM. The CDR3 totals 15 residues. CDR3 in DNA: TGTGCCAGCAGTTTGCCAGGGACCTTCAATCAGCCCCAGCATTTT. Translated, it gives CASSLPGTFNQPQHF.

This clonotype was counted at least ten times. The chain employs TRBV6-2 or TRBV6-3 and TRBJ1-1, with D possibly TRBD1 on 5 matching bases. V was trimmed by 1 base and J by 3 bases, leaving 9 bases between them. This CDR3 is built from 14 residues. Germline-derived CDR1 and CDR2 are MNHEY and SVGEGT. The CDR3 is CASSYWGRDTEAFF. In nucleotides, the CDR3 is TGTGCCAGCAGTTACTGGGGGAGGGACACTGAAGCTTTCTTT.

In this sample, this clonotype turned up many times. The rearrangement uses TRBV7-8 and TRBJ2-5, with D perhaps assigned TRBD1 or TRBD2 (5 bases each). Germline V gene lookup returns CDR1 SGHVS and CDR2 FQNEAQ. The CDR3 runs to 12 residues. Trimming left V 3 bases short and J 5 bases short, with 7 bases between. For the CDR3, the DNA is TGTGCCAGCAGCTTGGGGGTCGAGACCCAGTACTTC. The encoded protein is CASSLGVETQYF.

CDR3 nucleotide sequence: TGTGCCAGCAGTCCACACAGACAGGGGGCGGCTGAAGCTTTCTTT. Protein product: CASSPHRQGAAEAFF. The chain recombines TRBV12-3 or TRBV12-4 with TRBJ1-1; TRBD1 agrees at 10 bases. CDR3 length: 15 residues. Trimming at V came to 5 bases and at J to 6 bases, leaving 9 bases not matched to a gene.

The table lists this clonotype with a few counts. V usage is TRBV12-3 or TRBV12-4 and J usage is TRBJ2-7; D is uncertain. V lost 6 bases to trimming and J lost 0 bases, with 15 bases between them. The CDR3 has 15 residues. CDR3 region: CASRSRSANSYEQYF. Written as DNA, the CDR3 is TGTGCCAGCAGGTCTCGTTCGGCTAACTCCTACGAGCAGTACTTC.

Ten or more counts support this clonotype. The chain is built from TRBV9 and TRBJ1-1; weak D call: TRBD1 (6 bases). V lost 2 bases to trimming and J lost 8 bases, with 16 bases between them. CDR1 and CDR2 (germline): SGDLS, YYNGEE. CDR3 size: 14 residues. CDR3 coding DNA: TGTGCCAGCAGCGTTCTCCAAAAGGGGGGGGAAGCTTTCTTT. This translates into CASSVLQKGGEAFF.

The rearrangement joins TRBV27 to TRBJ1-1; 7 bases fit TRBD1. The germline V gene encodes CDR1 MNHEY and CDR2 SMNVEV (reference sequence). The trim removed 7 bases at V and 6 bases at J, leaving 5 bases unmatched. The CDR3 covers 12 residues. The chain's CDR3 is CASMTGTAEAFF. The CDR3 DNA reads TGTGCCAGCATGACAGGGACGGCTGAAGCTTTCTTT.

This chain joins TRBV30 and TRBJ1-1, with a tentative D call TRBD1 (5 bases). The CDR3 sequence is 13 residues long. Trimming took 4 bases from V and 4 from J, leaving 13 bases between them. CDR1 and CDR2 from the germline V gene are GTSNPN and SVGIG (reference sequence). CDR3 loop: CAWTEGGGTEAFF. The CDR3 DNA follows: TGTGCCTGGACGGAGGGTGGGGGCACTGAAGCTTTCTTT.

This clonotype was picked up many times. The chain employs TRBV11-1 and TRBJ1-1; 8 bases map to TRBD1. The length of the CDR3 is 16 residues. V gave up 4 bases and J gave up 0 bases; unmatched junction bases: 7. Germline V gene lookup returns CDR1 SGHAT and CDR2 FQDESV (reference sequence). This chain's CDR3 is CASSSTGEGMNTEAFF. CDR3 nucleotides: TGTGCCAGCAGCTCGACAGGGGAGGGGATGAACACTGAAGCTTTCTTT.

The chain employs TRBV27 and TRBJ2-7; 9 bases match TRBD1. Germline CDR1 and CDR2: MNHEY and SMNVEV (reference sequence). After removal of 4 bases from V and 4 bases from J, the junction contained 5 bases not matched to a gene. The CDR3 totals 14 residues. The CDR3 coding sequence is TGTGCCAGCAGTTCCATGGACAGGGGATACGAGCAGTACTTC. Its translation: CASSSMDRGYEQYF.

This clonotype has at least ten counts. The chain joins TRBV20-1 to TRBJ2-7; no firm D call. Germline V lookup: CDR1 DFQATT, CDR2 SNEGSKA (reference sequence). V was cut by 0 bases and J by 3 bases, with 15 bases left in between. This CDR3 is built from 15 residues. The CDR3 DNA sequence: TGCAGTGCTAGAGACCCTTATGGGGTCGACTACGAGCAGTACTTC. Amino acids: CSARDPYGVDYEQYF.